These T cell receptor beta chains were read from a single sample in a study of cytomegalovirus exposure and HLA in healthy donors. TCRdb's table, derived via immunoSEQ multiplex PCR, lists solely in-frame clones and lacks some. Altogether under 150,000 clones are present, 65% to 90% being singletons, with the ten largest covering under 5%. The material sequenced was PBMCs. The origin of the receptors is a woman aged 30 to 39 in good health and CMV-seronegative. Each CDR3 is given with its conserved first and last residue. The order of the fields is V gene, D gene, J gene, CDR3 protein. The D gene is left open where the match is weak.

TRBV30	TRBD2	TRBJ2-5	CAWSGGGVETQYF
TRBV27	-	TRBJ2-5	CASSTRGSQETQYF
TRBV4-1	-	-	CASSQEERAYEQYF
TRBV2	-	TRBJ2-7	CASRRGSEEQYF
TRBV25-1	-	TRBJ1-5	CASSPRGRDSNQPQHF
TRBV28	TRBD1	TRBJ1-2	CASSPGTGDTF
TRBV2	-	TRBJ2-1	CASSVGGSYNEQFF
TRBV9	TRBD2	TRBJ2-3	CASSARSGGPSFPQPDTQYF
TRBV6-1	-	TRBJ2-7	CASTTRQANREQYF
TRBV7-6	-	TRBJ2-5	CASSPSSAAGQQETQYF
TRBV5-1	TRBD1	TRBJ1-4	CASSRQDGQGGEKLFF
TRBV6-5	TRBD2	TRBJ2-7	CASSWTSGSYEQYF
TRBV6-5	-	TRBJ2-1	CASSTQHTGNEQFF
TRBV6-1	TRBD1	TRBJ1-5	CASSSRQGGQPQHF
TRBV7-2	-	TRBJ2-7	CASSWDTYEQYF
TRBV15	-	TRBJ2-5	CATSFDSARQETQYF
TRBV19	-	TRBJ2-2	CASSIHSSGHMTTSRTGELFF
TRBV18	TRBD2	TRBJ2-5	CASSKLAGLETQYF
TRBV10-1	TRBD2	TRBJ2-1	CASSESPEVAGPTSSYNEQFF
TRBV5-4	TRBD2	TRBJ2-5	CASSVTGTSGKKETQYF
TRBV6-5	-	TRBJ2-2	CASSYSGGGNTGELFF
TRBV6-6	-	TRBJ1-5	CATQVQGNSNQPQHF
TRBV5-1	TRBD1	TRBJ2-7	CASSSTGSEQYF
TRBV27	TRBD1	TRBJ1-1	CASSMDRFYTEAFF
TRBV5-5	-	TRBJ2-3	CASSSLDYSDTQYF
TRBV28	TRBD2	TRBJ2-1	CASSLRREGRDEQFF
TRBV5-4	-	TRBJ2-5	CASSLVGGGETQYF
TRBV2	-	TRBJ1-6	CASSDQDRNNSPLHF
TRBV7-3	TRBD2	TRBJ2-5	CASRARELLEPQYF